Below are 13 T cell receptor beta chains sequenced from a single sample in a study of T cells expressing NK-cell markers. TCRdb derives one entry per CDR3 protein from the 5' RACE reads, leaving out DNA. The table lists roughly 450,000 distinct CDR3 sequences. Sequenced: blood T cells: a sorted CD56 or NKG2C T cell subset, CD4+ or CD8+ T cells, or bulk PBMC T cells (not recorded which). Every receptor here comes from a woman aged 45-60 years in good health.

The chain has TRBV20-1 and TRBJ2-5. Germline V gene lookup returns CDR1 DFQATT and CDR2 SNEGSKA (reference sequence). This CDR3 has 13 residues. CDR3 region: CSALGFRQETQYF.

The genes are TRBV9 and TRBJ2-5; TCRdb calls TRBD2, which cannot be checked without DNA. The CDR3 has 17 amino acids. CDR1 is SGDLS, CDR2 YYNGEE, per germline. CDR3 residues: CASSVVASGRAGETQYF.

The chain couples TRBV18 to TRBJ2-1. Germline CDR1 KGHSH, CDR2 LQKENI. The CDR3 totals 11 residues. The CDR3 is CASSGAGEQFF.

The rearrangement uses TRBV6-5 and TRBJ2-1; TCRdb names TRBD2, which stays unverified in the absence of DNA. Germline assignment: CDR1 MNHEY and CDR2 SVGAGI. This CDR3 region has 14 residues. This chain's CDR3 is CASSYSIKRDEQFF.

The chain employs TRBV27 and TRBJ2-3. Per germline, CDR1 MNHEY and CDR2 SMNVEV (reference sequence). The CDR3 sequence is 13 residues long. CDR3: CASGSFGTDTQYF.

The chain combines TRBV29-1 with TRBJ2-5. This CDR3 is built from 15 residues. Germline V CDR1 and CDR2: SQVTM, ANQGSEA. The CDR3 sequence: CSGSYTVSGQETQYF.

This sequence joins TRBV11-3 and TRBJ2-3; checking the TCRdb D call of TRBD2 is not possible without DNA. Germline V gene lookup returns CDR1 SGHNT and CDR2 YENEEA. This CDR3 comprises 14 residues. This CDR3 is CASQAGGGRDTQYF.

This chain's CDR3 is CAITERESNEQFF. The gene calls are TRBV10-3 and TRBJ2-1; the TRBD2 assignment by TCRdb is unverifiable without DNA. The CDR3 totals 13 residues. Germline-derived CDR1 and CDR2 are ENHRY and SYGVKD.

The rearrangement links TRBV5-1 to TRBJ2-5; the D call of TRBD2 rests on TCRdb alone, since no DNA is present to check it. Germline-derived CDR1 and CDR2 are SGHRS and YFSETQ. The CDR3 loop spans 19 amino acids. CDR3 sequence: CASSLGDLTSGRFLETQYF.

The V call is TRBV6-6, the J call TRBJ1-4; TCRdb names TRBD1, which stays unverified in the absence of DNA. Germline V CDR1 and CDR2: MNHNY, SVGAGI (reference sequence). This CDR3 is built from 15 residues. This chain's CDR3 is CASSYSRGRNEKLFF.

The chain is built from TRBV18 and TRBJ2-1. Per germline, CDR1 KGHSH and CDR2 LQKENI. The CDR3 extends over 14 amino acids. The chain's CDR3 is CASSKSAGASEQFF.

The J gene is TRBJ2-3, the V gene TRBV5-1; no DNA is available, so the TRBD2 call from TCRdb remains unchecked. The CDR3 is made up of 12 amino acids. Germline CDR1 reads SGHRS; CDR2 reads YFSETQ. CDR3 residues: CASKRDSFPQYF.

This rearrangement joins TRBV4-1 to TRBJ2-3; no DNA is available, so the TRBD2 call from TCRdb remains unchecked. CDR1 and CDR2 from the germline V gene are MGHRA and YSYEKL. The CDR3 loop spans 19 amino acids. CDR3: CASSLEETKISGMADTQYF.